Detailed here is one TCR beta chain. The antigen is unknown. The data originate from a study of cytomegalovirus exposure and HLA in healthy donors. Study outcomes and limitations: It was in a later analysis that TCR association rates were seen to vary by HLA locus, highest for DRB1 and lowest for HLA-C.

The CDR3 is 15 amino acids. Germline V CDR1 and CDR2: KGHSH, LQKENI. Trimming shortened V by 5 bases and J by 0 bases, and 13 bases separated the two germline ends. 13 Jbeta primers and 60 Vbeta primers were used for the PCR. The repertoire was sequenced with immunoSEQ multiplex PCR; TCRdb's copy has only in-frame clones and lacks some. This sample has 75,000 to 90,000 clones, with 65% to 85% found just once. This clonotype originated in a man aged 50-59 years in good health and CMV-seronegative. Specimen: PBMCs. The rearrangement joins TRBV18 to TRBJ2-5, with unresolved D. This CDR3 is CASSSRSINQETQYF. The DNA of the CDR3 is TGTGCCAGCTCATCCCGGTCGATAAACCAAGAGACCCAGTACTTC. Full variable domain (missing parts from reference TRBV18 and TRBJ2-5): NAGVMQNPRHLVRRRGQEARLRCSPMKGHSHVYWYRQLPEEGLKFMVYLQKENIIDESGMPKERFSAEFPKEGPSILRIQQVVRGDSAAYFCASSSRSINQETQYFGPGTRLLVL.